These 9 T cell receptor beta chains were all obtained from the same sample, sequenced in a study of beta chain features in type 1 diabetes. Their antigen targets remain unknown. Expressed TCRB transcripts were sequenced because the entire RNA isolate underwent reverse transcription. Assay: immunoSEQ multiplex PCR; the TCRdb copy retains only in-frame clones and omits some. This sample carries about 250,000 clones, 11% of them seen once, and the ten largest clones take more than 0.015%. Study-wide points: When Type 1 diabetes patients were examined, their TCRB CDR3s proved moderately but significantly shorter in all four CD4+ subsets.

The specimen was naive CD4+ T cells from blood. The receptors derive from a man aged 25-40 years with type 1 diabetes.

This clone was recorded a few times. The chain recombines TRBV21-1 with TRBJ2-2; TRBD1 was called by the table and not checked on the DNA. TRBV21-1 is deemed a pseudogene. The CDR3 length is 18 residues. The CDR3 DNA reads TGTGCCAGCAGCAAAGTGGGGACAGGGGGCACGTTTGCCGGGGAGCTGTTTTTT. The encoded protein is CASSKVGTGGTFAGELFF.

The chain employs TRBV28 and TRBJ2-3; perhaps TRBD1 as D (6 bases). Trimming took off 1 base at V and 0 bases at J, with 11 bases between the two ends. This CDR3 is built from 16 residues. CDR1 MDHEN and CDR2 SYDVKM come from the germline V gene. CDR3 protein: CASSLSGQGSTDTQYF. The DNA for the CDR3 is TGTGCCAGCAGTTTATCGGGGCAGGGGAGCACAGATACGCAGTATTTT.

This clone has more than one count but fewer than ten. CDR3 sequence reads: CASNHGRGGTSYEQYF. CDR3 nucleotide sequence: TGTGCCAGCAACCATGGTAGGGGGGGAACCTCCTACGAGCAGTACTTC. This sequence joins TRBV11-2 and TRBJ2-7, with D perhaps TRBD2 (7 bases). Germline assignment: CDR1 SGHAT and CDR2 FQNNGV. The germline V and J ends were trimmed by 7 bases and 0 bases, with 19 bases remaining between them. The CDR3 has 16 residues.

The chain uses TRBV7-8 and TRBJ2-2; TRBD1 agrees at 10 bases. This CDR3 region has 16 residues. The germline CDR1 and CDR2 sequences are SGHVS and FQNEAQ. The trim removed 1 base at V and 5 bases at J, leaving 4 bases unmatched. CDR3: CASSLVWGQGTGELFF. CDR3 in DNA: TGTGCCAGCAGCTTAGTTTGGGGACAGGGGACCGGGGAGCTGTTTTTT. Together with reference TRBV7-8 and TRBJ2-2, the CDR3 gives the full variable domain: GAGVSQSPRYKVAKRGQDVALRCDPISGHVSLFWYQQALGQGPEFLTYFQNEAQLDKSGLPSDRFFAERPEGSVSTLKIQRTQQEDSAVYLCASSLVWGQGTGELFFGEGSRLTVL.

This clone appeared a single time. This chain uses TRBV28 with TRBJ2-7; TRBD2 matches at 9 bases. The CDR3 has 14 amino acids. The J segment lost 3 bases and the V segment lost 4 bases, leaving 4 bases of the junction unmatched. CDR1 is MDHEN, CDR2 SYDVKM, per germline. CDR3 region: CASSSAGGLYEQYF. DNA for the CDR3: TGTGCCAGCAGTTCAGCGGGGGGACTCTACGAGCAGTACTTC.

This clone was detected a few times. The chain uses TRBV7-9 and TRBJ1-1; D ambiguous. With 0 bases removed from V and 5 bases from J, the gap between germline ends came to 7 bases. The CDR3 covers 13 residues. The germline gives CDR1 SEHNR, CDR2 FQNEAQ (reference sequence). The CDR3 is CASSLAQRTEAFF. The CDR3 coding sequence is TGTGCCAGCAGCTTAGCCCAGAGGACTGAAGCTTTCTTT.

This chain uses TRBV6-1 with TRBJ2-7; D unresolved. V lost 10 bases and J 4 bases, leaving 5 bases between the germline ends. This CDR3 has 9 residues. Looked up from germline, CDR1 is MNHNS and CDR2 is SASEGT. The CDR3 spells CANKYEQYF. CDR3 in DNA: TGTGCCAACAAGTACGAGCAGTACTTC.

This clone occurred a few times. This rearrangement joins TRBV11-3 to TRBJ2-3; TRBD2 is a possible D gene (7 bases). V was trimmed by 5 bases and J by 4 bases, leaving 13 bases between them. This CDR3 spans 14 amino acids. CDR1 and CDR2 from the germline V gene are SGHNT and YENEEA. This CDR3 reads CASSAGGRADTQYF. DNA of the CDR3: TGTGCCAGCAGCGCCGGGGGGCGTGCAGATACGCAGTATTTT.

This clone was picked up a small number of times. This sequence joins TRBV28 and TRBJ2-7; tentatively, D is TRBD1 (6 bases). With 3 bases removed from V and 1 base from J, the gap between germline ends came to 19 bases. In germline, CDR1 is MDHEN, CDR2 SYDVKM. The CDR3 length is 17 residues. The CDR3 loop reads CASSFLFQDSPSYEQYF. CDR3 DNA sequence: TGTGCCAGCAGTTTCCTGTTTCAGGACAGTCCGTCCTACGAGCAGTACTTC.